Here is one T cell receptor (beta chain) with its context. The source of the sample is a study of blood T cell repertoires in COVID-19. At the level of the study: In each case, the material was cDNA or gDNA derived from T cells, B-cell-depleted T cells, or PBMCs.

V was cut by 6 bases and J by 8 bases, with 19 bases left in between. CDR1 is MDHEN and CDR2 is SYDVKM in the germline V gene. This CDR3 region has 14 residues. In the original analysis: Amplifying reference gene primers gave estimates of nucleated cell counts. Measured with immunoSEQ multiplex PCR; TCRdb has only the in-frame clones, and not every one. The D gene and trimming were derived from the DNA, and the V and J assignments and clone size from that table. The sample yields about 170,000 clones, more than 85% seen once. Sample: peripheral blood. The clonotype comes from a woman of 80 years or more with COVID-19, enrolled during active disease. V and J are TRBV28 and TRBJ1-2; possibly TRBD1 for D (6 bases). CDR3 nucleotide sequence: TGTGCCAGCAGAGAACAGGGAATCCCCCTAGGCTACACCTTC. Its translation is CASREQGIPLGYTF.